The 30 T cell receptor beta chains given below trace back to one sample, sequenced in a study of blood T cells in healthy people across ages. It was with a sample-barcoded 5' primer and a J-beta primer mix that a second PCR of roughly 7 to 12 cycles was run. One entry per CDR3 protein, called by TCRdb with MiXCR from the 5' RACE reads. This sample carries around 400,000 distinct CDR3 sequences, about 55% of them seen once, and the ten largest clones take under 65%. The sample consisted of blood. The receptor set was obtained from a man aged 55 to 70 in good health.

This clonotype was counted ten times or more. This rearrangement joins TRBV6-1 to TRBJ2-3; 12 bases agree with TRBD2. The CDR3 loop spans 16 amino acids. After removal of 5 bases from V and 0 bases from J, the junction contained 3 bases not matched to a gene. Germline CDR1 is MNHNS and CDR2 is SASEGT. DNA of the CDR3: TGTGCCAGCAGTCTGGGGACTAGCGGGAGCACAGATACGCAGTATTTT. Its translation: CASSLGTSGSTDTQYF.

V and J are TRBV5-1 and TRBJ2-3; D is unresolved. There are 14 residues in the CDR3. Germline V gene sequence: CDR1 SGHRS, CDR2 YFSETQ. Trimming took 1 base from V and 2 from J, leaving 8 bases between them. Here the CDR3 DNA reads TGCGCCAGCAGCTTGAACATAGACACAGATACGCAGTATTTT. Translation gives CASSLNIDTDTQYF.

The chain couples TRBV7-9 to TRBJ2-2, with 8 bases fitting TRBD2. The CDR3 is 15 residues long. The ends lost 7 bases at V and 3 bases at J; junction bases unmatched: 7. Germline CDR1 SEHNR, CDR2 FQNEAQ (reference sequence). The CDR3 loop is CASNKAGGDTGELFF. DNA for the CDR3: TGTGCCAGCAACAAGGCCGGGGGGGACACCGGGGAGCTGTTTTTT.

The sample holds a few counts of this clonotype. This chain uses TRBV12-3 or TRBV12-4 with TRBJ2-1, with TRBD2 matching over 15 bases. Germline trimming cut 6 bases from V and 7 bases from J; bases unmatched to any gene: 4. The CDR3 spans 15 residues. The CDR3 protein is CASRPGLAGGNEQFF. The DNA for the CDR3 is TGTGCCAGCAGGCCCGGACTAGCGGGAGGGAATGAGCAGTTCTTC.

As for this clonotype: A much larger clone differs by one base, so this may be a read error. The rearrangement links TRBV3-1 to TRBJ2-3; 9 bases align to TRBD2. The CDR3 contains 17 residues. Germline CDR1 is LGHDT and CDR2 is YNNKEL (reference sequence). The CDR3 reads CASSQWWRGGSTDMQYF. CDR3 coding DNA: TGTGCCAGCAGCCAATGGTGGCGGGGGGGGTCCACAGATATGCAGTATTTT.

The chain joins TRBV20-1 to TRBJ2-1, with D perhaps being TRBD1 or TRBD2 (5 bases each). Trimming pared 6 bases from V and 8 bases from J, leaving 11 bases between. Germline CDR1 DFQATT, CDR2 SNEGSKA (reference sequence). CDR3 length: 11 amino acids. The CDR3 is CSAEGRDEQFF. Here the CDR3 DNA reads TGCAGTGCCGAGGGGAGAGATGAGCAGTTCTTC.

DNA of the CDR3: TGTGCCACCCGACATCCCAATAACTATGGCTACACCTTC. Translated: CATRHPNNYGYTF. The V call is TRBV6-1, the J call TRBJ1-2; no clear D. The CDR3 totals 13 residues. Per germline, CDR1 MNHNS and CDR2 SASEGT. The V and J ends lost 10 bases and 1 base respectively, with 13 bases between them.

The rearrangement joins TRBV28 to TRBJ2-1; 16 bases line up with TRBD2. The length of the CDR3 is 14 residues. V shed 6 bases and J 12 bases; nucleotides not matched to a gene: 5. CDR1 MDHEN and CDR2 SYDVKM come from the germline V gene. In nucleotides, the CDR3 is TGTGCCAGCAGACCGGGACTAGCGGGAGGGCTGCAGTTCTTC. Translation: CASRPGLAGGLQFF.

This clonotype was observed at least ten times. This sequence joins TRBV7-2 and TRBJ2-5; perhaps TRBD1 as D (6 bases). The CDR3 has 12 residues. The V end was cut by 1 base, the J end by 7 bases, with 7 bases between. The germline V gene encodes CDR1 SGHTA and CDR2 FQGNSA. The CDR3 protein is CASSLGGGTQYF. In DNA form, the CDR3 reads TGTGCCAGCAGCTTAGGAGGGGGGACCCAGTACTTC. The full variable domain, in which reference TRBV7-2 and TRBJ2-5 provide the parts outside the CDR3, is GAGVSQSPSNKVTEKGKDVELRCDPISGHTALYWYRQSLGQGLEFLIYFQGNSAPDKSGLPSDRFSAERTGGSVSTLTIQRTQQEDSAVYLCASSLGGGTQYFGPGTRLLVL.

This clonotype appeared a few times. The rearrangement links TRBV5-1 to TRBJ2-3; TRBD2 agrees at 7 bases. Germline CDR1 SGHRS, CDR2 YFSETQ. CDR3 length equals 15 residues. V lost 0 bases to trimming and J lost 4 bases; unmatched junction nucleotides: 5. The CDR3 DNA reads as TGCGCCAGCAGCTTGGAGGCAGGGAGGGCAGATACGCAGTATTTT. Its translation: CASSLEAGRADTQYF.

The table lists this clonotype with many counts. CDR3 in amino acids: CAISEEGISYEQYF. CDR3 DNA sequence: TGTGCCATCAGTGAAGAGGGCATCTCCTACGAGCAGTACTTC. The chain combines TRBV10-3 with TRBJ2-7; TRBD2 is a possible D gene (5 bases). This CDR3 comprises 14 residues. The ends were cut back, 3 bases at V and 0 bases at J, with 9 bases in the middle. In germline, CDR1 is ENHRY, CDR2 SYGVKD.

The rearrangement links TRBV7-2 to TRBJ2-1; TRBD2 agrees at 7 bases. V gave up 2 bases and J gave up 6 bases; unmatched junction bases: 7. This CDR3 has 15 residues. Per the germline V gene, CDR1 is SGHTA and CDR2 is FQGNSA. This CDR3 is CASSLLPGLTNEQFF. The DNA for the CDR3 is TGTGCCAGCAGCTTACTTCCGGGACTAACCAATGAGCAGTTCTTC.

The V and J genes are TRBV28 and TRBJ1-2, with TRBD1 matching over 9 bases. Unmatched junction bases numbered 9, after V lost 6 bases and J lost 4 bases. The CDR3 length is 15 residues. The germline gives CDR1 MDHEN, CDR2 SYDVKM. The CDR3 spells CASRYGTGYSYGYTF. The CDR3 bases are TGTGCCAGCAGATACGGGACAGGGTATAGCTATGGCTACACCTTC.

About this clonotype: A read error is possible here, since a much larger clone lies one base away. The chain joins TRBV7-2 to TRBJ1-2, with D possibly matching TRBD1 (6 bases). This CDR3 spans 15 amino acids. Germline loops: CDR1 SGHTA, CDR2 FQGNSA. The DNA of the CDR3 is TGTGTCAGCAGCTCACAGGGCTGGGGAAACTATGGCTACACCTTC. This encodes CVSSSQGWGNYGYTF. The variable domain in full, completed from reference TRBV7-2 and TRBJ1-2, reads GAGVSQSPSNKVTEKGKDVELRCDPISGHTALYWYRQSLGQGLEFLIYFQGNSAPDKSGLPSDRFSAERTGGSVSTLTIQRTQQEDSAVYLCVSSSQGWGNYGYTFGSGTRLTVV.

The V call is TRBV20-1, the J call TRBJ1-5, with TRBD1 identical over 8 bases. With V trimmed by 6 bases and J by 6 bases, 13 bases remained unmatched. Germline-derived CDR1 and CDR2 are DFQATT and SNEGSKA (reference sequence). The CDR3 is 15 residues long. This CDR3 is CSAQSPTGGSQPQHF. The CDR3 DNA is TGCAGTGCCCAAAGCCCTACAGGGGGGAGTCAGCCCCAGCATTTT.

A few counts support this clonotype. The rearrangement uses TRBV2 and TRBJ2-1; 7 nucleotides agree with TRBD2. J lost 8 bases, V lost 4 bases, and 14 bases had no gene match. The CDR3 extends over 16 amino acids. Germline-derived CDR1 and CDR2 are SNHLY and FYNNEI. Here the CDR3 reads CASSGVGLAARDEQFF. The CDR3 DNA sequence: TGTGCCAGCAGTGGTGTCGGTCTAGCGGCCAGGGATGAGCAGTTCTTC.

The chain employs TRBV6-1 and TRBJ2-1, with 7 bases lining up with TRBD2. Germline assignment: CDR1 MNHNS and CDR2 SASEGT. V lost 6 bases, J lost 0 bases, and 8 bases stayed unmatched. This CDR3 comprises 16 residues. CDR3 sequence: CASRGSGVSSYNEQFF. The CDR3 DNA reads TGTGCCAGCAGAGGCAGCGGGGTCAGCTCCTACAATGAGCAGTTCTTC.

In its sample, this clonotype was seen a few times. The rearrangement links TRBV16 to TRBJ2-1; no firm D call. The V end was cut by 2 bases, the J end by 3 bases, with 8 bases between. Germline-derived CDR1 and CDR2 are KGHSY and FQNENV. This CDR3 is 14 amino acids long. In DNA, the CDR3 is TGTGCCAGCAGCCAAAGGATAGACTACAATGAGCAGTTCTTC. This encodes CASSQRIDYNEQFF.

J is TRBJ2-7 and V is TRBV28, with TRBD2 identical over 8 bases. Germline CDR1 and CDR2: MDHEN and SYDVKM. The CDR3 covers 15 residues. Trimming cost V 6 bases and J 5 bases; bases outside gene matches: 12. CDR3 loop: CASRAPPGSGDEQYF. The CDR3 DNA reads TGTGCCAGCAGAGCCCCTCCGGGTAGCGGGGACGAGCAGTACTTC.

The genes are TRBV21-1 and TRBJ2-3; whether TRBD1, the table's D call, matches the DNA was not checked. TRBV21-1 is labeled a pseudogene. The CDR3 length is 15 residues. CDR3 loop: CASSARRRRLDTQYF. The CDR3 bases are TGTGCCAGCAGCGCCCGGAGACGGAGGCTGGATACGCAGTATTTT.

This clonotype was observed a single time. The chain links TRBV20-1 to TRBJ2-5; D is unresolved. This CDR3 has 11 amino acids. Germline V CDR1 and CDR2: DFQATT, SNEGSKA (reference sequence). CDR3 nucleotides: TGCACGCTAGATTACCAAGAGACCCAGTACTTC. It is translated as CTLDYQETQYF.

The chain links TRBV20-1 to TRBJ2-7, with D perhaps TRBD1 (6 bases). Gene TRBJ2-5 matches the end of the DNA better, so the J call may be wrong. There are 12 residues in the CDR3. The germline V gene encodes CDR1 DFQATT and CDR2 SNEGSKA (reference sequence). The CDR3 spells CSARGATETQYF. The CDR3 coding sequence is TGCAGTGCTAGGGGGGCGACAGAGACCCAGTACTTC.

This clonotype was detected only a few times. V and J are TRBV5-4 and TRBJ2-4; TRBD1 is a possible D gene (5 bases). The CDR3 sequence is 12 residues long. Between the trimmed V and J ends, which lost 4 bases and 8 bases, there was a span of 10 bases. CDR1 is SGHNT, CDR2 YYREEE, per germline (reference sequence). CDR3 region: CASSLDTDIQYF. The CDR3 region has the DNA TGTGCCAGCAGCCTGGACACTGACATTCAGTACTTC.

About this clonotype itself: Sequence at one end of the junction differs from germline and may be a read error. The chain employs TRBV9 and TRBJ1-6, with TRBD1 matching over 8 bases. The CDR3 runs to 15 residues. Germline V gene sequence: CDR1 SGDLS, CDR2 YYNGEE. The CDR3 here is CAGSVGTGGNSPLHF. The CDR3 coding sequence is TGTGCCGGCAGCGTAGGGACAGGAGGCAATTCACCCCTCCACTTT.

This rearrangement joins TRBV9 to TRBJ2-7, with D tentatively TRBD1 (5 bases). The J call may be incorrect, as the DNA end agrees better with TRBJ2-4. CDR1 is SGDLS and CDR2 is YYNGEE in the germline V gene. The CDR3 covers 15 residues. The CDR3 protein is CASSPLLGAQNIQYF. The DNA of the CDR3 is TGTGCCAGCAGCCCCCTCCTTGGGGCCCAAAACATTCAGTACTTC.

V is TRBV4-2 and J is TRBJ1-1; no reliable D call. Trimming cost V 0 bases and J 3 bases, with 11 bases left between them. The CDR3 sequence is 15 residues long. Germline values: CDR1 LGHNA, CDR2 YNFKEQ. The CDR3 region is CASSQDRGRHTEAFF. Written as DNA, the CDR3 is TGTGCCAGCAGCCAAGATCGTGGTAGACACACTGAAGCTTTCTTT.

The chain has TRBV12-3 or TRBV12-4 and TRBJ1-2, with D possibly matching TRBD1 (6 bases). With 6 bases removed from V and 4 bases from J, the gap between germline ends came to 18 bases. This CDR3 has 15 residues. The CDR3, as DNA: TGTGCCAGCAGCCCCCGACAGGTTCTATTCTATGGCTACACCTTC. It specifies CASSPRQVLFYGYTF.

V is TRBV20-1 and J is TRBJ2-5, with D possibly being TRBD2 (5 bases). The CDR3 totals 14 residues. The germline V and J ends were trimmed by 3 bases and 4 bases, with 15 bases remaining between them. Per the germline V gene, CDR1 is DFQATT and CDR2 is SNEGSKA (reference sequence). Here the CDR3 reads CSARVGERRETQYF. For the CDR3, the DNA is TGCAGTGCTAGGGTCGGGGAGAGGCGAGAGACCCAGTACTTC.

This clonotype appeared a single time. The genes are TRBV4-2 and TRBJ2-7; 12 bases line up with TRBD2. The CDR3 is 17 residues long. Germline V gene data show CDR1 as LGHNA and CDR2 as YNFKEQ. Germline trimming cut 0 bases from V and 8 bases from J; bases unmatched to any gene: 11. CDR3 in DNA: TGTGCCAGCAGCCAAGAGATGCTAGCGGGAGGGTCCCACAAGCAGTACTTC. Translating it yields CASSQEMLAGGSHKQYF.

The CDR3 loop reads CSVGDRTNYGYTF. The CDR3 DNA reads as TGCAGCGTTGGGGACAGGACTAACTATGGCTACACCTTC. The chain employs TRBV29-1 and TRBJ1-2, with 8 bases matching TRBD1. The CDR3 consists of 13 residues. Germline V gives CDR1 SQVTM, CDR2 ANQGSEA. With V trimmed by 4 bases and J by 0 bases, 1 base remained unmatched.